A selection of T cell receptor beta chains follows, all from one sample in a study of early T cells in non-severe SARS-CoV-2 infection. One entry per CDR3 protein, called by TCRdb with MiXCR from the 5' RACE reads. The sample includes some 71,000 distinct CDR3 sequences, about 9% of them seen just once. Material: whole blood. The receptors derive from an adult who was a healthcare worker with PCR-confirmed SARS-CoV-2 infection or an uninfected control (not recorded which). Both conserved end residues are part of each CDR3. The D gene is left open where the match is weak. Expanded clones get a size class; other rows say once, few or many, or leave the size out.

TRBV30	NA	NA	TRBJ2-7	CAWSDLDYEQYF	TGTGCCTGGAGTGACCTGGACTACGAGCAGTACTTC
TRBV19	few	NA	TRBJ2-3	CASSKIASSTDTQYF	TGTGCCAGTAGCAAGATAGCGTCGAGCACAGATACGCAGTATTTT
TRBV19	many	NA	TRBJ1-2	CATNRVPYGYTF	TGTGCCACAAACAGGGTCCCCTATGGCTACACCTTC
TRBV11-3	NA	TRBD1	TRBJ2-3	CASSPDRGQSDTQYF	TGTGCCAGCAGCCCCGACAGGGGGCAATCAGATACGCAGTATTTT
TRBV20-1	many	NA	TRBJ2-1	CSARVRDDWFF	TGCAGTGCTAGAGTCCGGGACGATTGGTTCTTC
TRBV7-9	NA	TRBD1	TRBJ2-1	CASSPTRQGDSTWGFF	TGTGCCAGCAGCCCGACCCGACAGGGTGATTCAACCTGGGGGTTCTTC
TRBV20-1	few	NA	TRBJ1-1	CSARDRFRALAFF	TGCAGTGCTAGAGATCGTTTTCGAGCCCTAGCTTTCTTT
TRBV5-4	many	TRBD2	TRBJ2-1	CASSSFSGRAINEQFF	TGTGCCAGCAGCTCTTTTAGCGGGAGGGCTATCAATGAGCAGTTCTTC
TRBV9	many	TRBD2	TRBJ2-3	CASSVSQRGSDTQYF	TGTGCCAGCAGCGTATCCCAGCGGGGGTCTGATACGCAGTATTTT
TRBV6-1	NA	TRBD1	TRBJ2-7	CASRDLGQGREQYF	TGTGCCAGCAGGGATTTGGGACAGGGGCGGGAGCAGTACTTC
TRBV5-4	few	NA	TRBJ2-2	CASSPGQLGELFF	TGTGCCAGCAGCCCAGGACAGCTCGGGGAGCTGTTTTTT
TRBV4-2	once	TRBD1	TRBJ2-1	CASSGRGTGLVNEQFF	TGTGCCAGCAGCGGACGGGGGACAGGGTTAGTCAATGAGCAGTTCTTC
TRBV12-3/TRBV12-4	NA	TRBD2	TRBJ2-1	CASSLTLAGGQQFF	TGTGCCAGCAGTTTAACTCTAGCGGGAGGGCAGCAGTTCTTC
TRBV24-1	NA	NA	TRBJ2-3	CATSDPLRRDTQYF	TGTGCCACCAGTGATCCCCTGCGCAGAGATACGCAGTATTTT
TRBV7-2	few	NA	TRBJ1-2	CASSPGQTNYGYTF	TGTGCCAGCAGCCCCGGACAGACTAACTATGGCTACACCTTC
TRBV27	many	NA	TRBJ1-5	CASSRSNQPQHF	TGTGCCAGCAGTCGGAGCAATCAGCCCCAGCATTTT
TRBV5-1	few	NA	TRBJ2-3	CASGRRVSGIAKSDTQYF	TGCGCCAGTGGTCGACGGGTAAGCGGTATAGCAAAATCGGATACGCAGTATTTT
TRBV4-2	many	TRBD1	TRBJ2-1	CASSSPDRARNEQFF	TGTGCCAGCAGCTCTCCGGACAGGGCCCGCAATGAGCAGTTCTTC
TRBV7-6	NA	TRBD2	TRBJ2-3	CASSLFAASGDTQYF	TGTGCCAGCAGCTTATTCGCGGCTAGCGGAGATACGCAGTATTTT
TRBV30	NA	NA	TRBJ2-5	CAWSGDLGNHQETQYF	TGTGCCTGGAGTGGTGACCTAGGGAACCACCAAGAGACCCAGTACTTC
TRBV29-1	NA	NA	TRBJ2-4	CSATTGSQNIQYF	TGCAGCGCCACAACGGGGTCTCAAAACATTCAGTACTTC
TRBV20-1	NA	NA	TRBJ2-3	CSATPHPRGTGADTQYF	TGCAGTGCGACACCCCACCCGCGCGGGACCGGAGCAGATACGCAGTATTTT
TRBV6-2/TRBV6-3	few	TRBD2	TRBJ2-7	CASSSPTSGGGSYEQYF	TGTGCCAGCAGTTCCCCGACAAGCGGGGGCGGTTCCTACGAGCAGTACTTC
TRBV5-1	NA	NA	TRBJ1-4	CASSLGQSNEKLFF	TGCGCCAGCAGCTTGGGACAGAGTAATGAAAAACTGTTTTTT
TRBV20-1	few	TRBD2	TRBJ2-7	CSVLAGGGYEQYF	TGCAGTGTACTAGCGGGGGGTGGGTACGAGCAGTACTTC
TRBV5-4	few	TRBD2	TRBJ2-3	CASSLFLAGVSSDTQYF	TGTGCCAGCAGCTTGTTCCTAGCGGGAGTTTCTTCAGATACGCAGTATTTT
TRBV9	NA	TRBD2	TRBJ2-3	CASSVAGGADTQYF	TGTGCCAGCAGCGTAGCGGGGGGAGCAGATACGCAGTATTTT
TRBV5-1	NA	NA	TRBJ1-1	CASSFSQMNTEAFF	TGCGCCAGCAGCTTTAGTCAGATGAACACTGAAGCTTTCTTT
TRBV6-6	many	NA	TRBJ2-7	CASSYSLAAPYEQYF	TGTGCCAGCAGTTACTCCTTGGCAGCCCCCTACGAGCAGTACTTC
TRBV18	many	NA	TRBJ1-1	CASSPTGPGNEAFF	TGTGCCAGCTCACCTACTGGACCTGGGAACGAGGCTTTCTTT
TRBV6-2/TRBV6-3	NA	TRBD1	TRBJ2-7	CASKRGQGVYEQYF	TGTGCCAGCAAGAGGGGACAGGGGGTATACGAGCAGTACTTC
TRBV5-1	many	TRBD2	TRBJ2-5	CASSKTSHQETQYF	TGCGCCAGCAGCAAGACTAGCCACCAAGAGACCCAGTACTTC
TRBV15	NA	NA	TRBJ2-7	CATSRDPSYEQYF	TGTGCCACCAGCAGAGATCCCTCCTACGAGCAGTACTTC
TRBV12-3/TRBV12-4	NA	TRBD1	TRBJ1-2	CASSFSGGYGYTF	TGTGCCAGCAGTTTCTCAGGGGGCTATGGCTACACCTTC
TRBV7-2	few	TRBD1	TRBJ2-7	CASSVTQGSYEQYF	TGTGCCAGCAGCGTGACACAGGGGTCCTACGAGCAGTACTTC
TRBV6-2/TRBV6-3	many	NA	TRBJ2-2	CASSTRRGPTGELFF	TGTGCCAGCAGCACCCGGAGGGGGCCCACCGGGGAGCTGTTTTTT
TRBV9	many	NA	TRBJ2-3	CASSVTGFTDTQYF	TGTGCCAGCAGCGTGACAGGATTCACAGATACGCAGTATTTT
TRBV29-1	many	NA	TRBJ2-4	CSVFFPSEAKNIQYF	TGCAGCGTTTTTTTCCCCTCGGAGGCCAAAAACATTCAGTACTTC
TRBV11-2	NA	TRBD2	TRBJ2-3	CASSLGLAPDTQYF	TGTGCCAGCAGCTTAGGACTAGCCCCAGATACGCAGTATTTT
TRBV10-2	NA	NA	TRBJ1-6	CASGRESYNSPLHF	TGCGCCAGCGGCAGGGAATCCTATAATTCACCCCTCCACTTT